This TCR beta chain was found in a study of blood T cell repertoires in COVID-19. The table came from immunoSEQ multiplex PCR; TCRdb's copy has only in-frame clones and leaves some out. The sample yields more than 70,000 clones, roughly 80% seen once. CDR1 and CDR2 from the germline V gene are SSHAT and FNYEAQ (reference sequence). There are 14 residues in the CDR3. V dropped 5 bases and J dropped 4 bases, with 13 bases sitting between them. This sequence joins TRBV7-7 and TRBJ2-3; D not certain. The sequence came from a woman aged 70-85 years with acute or convalescent COVID-19. The specimen sequenced was peripheral blood. The CDR3 is CASSASLGSDTQYF. The CDR3 DNA is TGTGCCAGCAGCGCTTCGCTAGGCTCAGATACGCAGTATTTT.